This TCR beta chain originates from a study of blood T cell repertoires in COVID-19. For the study at large: Sites across the United States, Italy and Spain contributed samples from acute and convalescent COVID-19. T cells, B-cell-depleted T cells, or PBMCs provided the cDNA or gDNA that served as material.

Germline V gives CDR1 MNHEY, CDR2 SVGAGI. The CDR3 covers 16 residues. With 0 bases clipped from V and 6 bases from J, the junction kept 11 bases outside the gene matches. Profiled with immunoSEQ multiplex PCR; TCRdb holds only in-frame clones, not every one. The sample consists of fewer than 300,000 clones, approximately 90% of them appearing once. Input material: peripheral blood. The chain is built from TRBV6-5 and TRBJ2-7, with TRBD1 matching over 7 bases. The clonotype comes from a woman aged 25-40 years with COVID-19, enrolled during active disease. CDR3 sequence (DNA): TGTGCCAGCAGTTACTCGGACAGGCCTACTCTTGGCGAGCAGTACTTC. Its protein product is CASSYSDRPTLGEQYF.